This entry lists 21 T cell receptor beta chains sequenced from one sample in a study of type 1 regulatory T cells. Their specific antigens are unknown. TCRdb redid the calling of the reads with MiXCR, one entry per CDR3 protein. The top ten hold around 8% of the sample, which has tens of thousands of distinct CDR3 sequences, around 21% seen once. Study results and caveats: Type 1 regulatory T cells had a more restricted TCR repertoire than non-type 1 regulatory T cells.

Sequencing was done on a sample of cultured type 1 regulatory T (Tr1) cells, either the whole culture or a sorted fraction (not recorded which). The receptor source for this set is a human donor in good health.

This clonotype was seen a handful of times. J is TRBJ2-5 and V is TRBV5-1; 12 nucleotides match TRBD2. Unmatched junction bases numbered 5, after V lost 0 bases and J lost 5 bases. The CDR3 covers 16 residues. The V gene's germline CDR1 is SGHRS and CDR2 YFSETQ. The CDR3 nucleotides read TGCGCCAGCAGCTTGGGAGGACTAGCGGGACTCGAGACCCAGTACTTC. It codes for CASSLGGLAGLETQYF.

For the CDR3, the DNA is TGTGCCAGCAGCGCGGGGGAAGGTAGATATGAAACGCAGTATTTT. It encodes CASSAGEGRYETQYF. V is TRBV9 and J is TRBJ2-3, with D possibly TRBD2 on 6 matching bases. Trimming took 3 bases from V and 9 from J, leaving 20 bases between them. The length of the CDR3 is 15 residues. Germline V CDR1 and CDR2: SGDLS, YYNGEE.

This chain links TRBV12-3 or TRBV12-4 with TRBJ2-7, with 8 bases that match TRBD1. CDR3 size: 14 residues. Trimming at V came to 5 bases and at J to 7 bases, leaving 10 bases not matched to a gene. CDR3 nucleotide sequence: TGTGCCAGCAGTCGGGGACAGGTCTTCTCTGAGCAGTACTTC. As protein: CASSRGQVFSEQYF.

This clonotype has just a few counts. The rearrangement links TRBV20-1 to TRBJ2-1; D is possibly TRBD1 (6 bases). Germline lookup yields CDR1 DFQATT and CDR2 SNEGSKA (reference sequence). With 6 bases removed from V and 7 bases from J, the gap between germline ends came to 10 bases. This CDR3 region has 11 residues. The CDR3, as DNA: TGCAGTGCGCCGAGGGGGAATGAGCAGTTCTTC. Residues: CSAPRGNEQFF.

In this sample, this clonotype turned up a few times. The V call is TRBV5-1, the J call TRBJ2-5; D is uncertain. Germline V gene data show CDR1 as SGHRS and CDR2 as YFSETQ. Trimming shortened V by 0 bases and J by 2 bases, and 11 bases separated the two germline ends. The CDR3 is made up of 15 amino acids. The CDR3 spells CASSLGLGLQETQYF. The CDR3 DNA sequence: TGCGCCAGCAGCTTGGGATTGGGCCTACAAGAGACCCAGTACTTC.

At least ten counts were recorded for this clonotype. The chain joins TRBV12-3 or TRBV12-4 to TRBJ2-3; unclear D gene. The germline V and J ends were trimmed by 6 bases and 7 bases, with 8 bases remaining between them. The CDR3 loop spans 11 amino acids. In DNA, the CDR3 is TGTGCCAGCAGCTCCACCTATACGCAGTATTTT. Translation gives CASSSTYTQYF.

The V gene is TRBV5-1, the J gene TRBJ2-7, with 8 bases fitting TRBD1. The CDR3 runs 14 residues. CDR1 SGHRS and CDR2 YFSETQ come from the germline V gene. Germline trimming cut 3 bases from V and 6 bases from J; bases unmatched to any gene: 8. The CDR3 region is CASSSPRGRGEQYF. In DNA form, the CDR3 reads TGCGCCAGCAGCTCGCCCAGGGGGCGCGGCGAGCAGTACTTC.

This chain connects TRBV5-1 to TRBJ1-2, with 7 bases matching TRBD1. The CDR3 is 14 amino acids. V dropped 1 base and J dropped 2; count of bases not matched to a gene: 2. In germline, CDR1 is SGHRS, CDR2 YFSETQ. This CDR3 reads CASSLQGQNYGYTF. CDR3 sequence (DNA): TGCGCCAGCAGCTTGCAGGGACAGAACTATGGCTACACCTTC.

This clonotype was seen just once. V is TRBV7-2 and J is TRBJ1-4, with 11 positions matching TRBD1. The CDR3 sequence is 20 residues long. J gave up 7 bases and V 6 bases, and 22 bases lay outside the gene matches. Germline CDR1 SGHTA, CDR2 FQGNSA. The chain's CDR3 is CASSRNAVGQGALGFEKLFF. As DNA, the CDR3 is TGTGCCAGCAGTAGAAATGCTGTCGGACAGGGGGCGTTAGGGTTTGAAAAACTGTTTTTT.

The chain joins TRBV28 to TRBJ2-3, with TRBD2 matching 7 bases. The ends lost 3 bases at V and 5 bases at J; junction bases unmatched: 11. CDR1 MDHEN and CDR2 SYDVKM come from the germline V gene. This CDR3 is 16 amino acids long. The CDR3 loop reads CASSLASGMGRDTQYF. CDR3 nucleotides: TGTGCCAGCAGTTTGGCCAGCGGGATGGGGAGAGATACGCAGTATTTT.

The V gene is TRBV29-1, the J gene TRBJ2-2; TRBD1 matches 7 bases. The CDR3 consists of 14 residues. J lost 4 bases, V lost 4 bases, and 6 bases had no gene match. Germline V gene sequence: CDR1 SQVTM, CDR2 ANQGSEA. In DNA form, the CDR3 reads TGCAGCGTTGGCGGAGACAGGGTCACCGGGGAGCTGTTTTTT. Translated: CSVGGDRVTGELFF.

This clonotype was detected once. One end of the junction does not line up with germline, which may come from a read error. The chain uses TRBV5-4 and TRBJ2-5, with TRBD1 matching 9 bases. The germline V gene has CDR1 SGHNT and CDR2 YYREEE (reference sequence). CDR3 size: 14 residues. CDR3 amino acids: CASSLQGAEETRYF. Written as DNA, the CDR3 is TGTGCCAGCAGCCTACAGGGGGCGGAAGAGACCCGGTACTTC. Supplemented by reference TRBV5-4 and TRBJ2-5, the full variable domain reads ETGVTQSPTHLIKTRGQQVTLRCSSQSGHNTVSWYQQALGQGPQFIFQYYREEENGRGNFPPRFSGLQFPNYSSELNVNALELDDSALYLCASSLQGAEETRYFGPGTRLLVL.

The chain uses TRBV20-1 and TRBJ1-2; D gene ambiguous. This CDR3 contains 13 residues. Per germline, CDR1 DFQATT and CDR2 SNEGSKA (reference sequence). V was trimmed by 6 bases and J by 2 bases, leaving 13 bases between them. The CDR3 DNA is TGCAGTGCGAACATGGAGGAAAACTATGGCTACACCTTC. Encoded protein: CSANMEENYGYTF.

This rearrangement joins TRBV12-3 or TRBV12-4 to TRBJ2-3, with D unclear. V dropped 6 bases and J dropped 1 base, with 14 bases sitting between them. The CDR3 consists of 15 residues. CDR3 bases: TGTGCCAGCAGCTCCCCTCTGGGCGGCACAGATACGCAGTATTTT. Its protein is CASSSPLGGTDTQYF.

This clonotype was counted only a few times. This chain connects TRBV4-2 to TRBJ1-2, with D perhaps matching TRBD1 (5 bases). Looked up from germline, CDR1 is LGHNA and CDR2 is YNFKEQ. V shed 4 bases and J shed 0 bases, with 9 bases lying between them. This CDR3 has 14 amino acids. In DNA, the CDR3 is TGTGCCAGCAGCCGGGACGGGACTAACTATGGCTACACCTTC. Residues: CASSRDGTNYGYTF.

This clonotype was detected only a few times. The chain uses TRBV12-3 or TRBV12-4 and TRBJ2-7; D remains unclear. V was pared by 1 base and J by 0 bases, with 7 bases between. The CDR3 consists of 14 residues. CDR3 residues: CASSLGLSSYEQYF. The DNA for the CDR3 is TGTGCCAGCAGTTTAGGTCTTAGCTCCTACGAGCAGTACTTC.

The chain employs TRBV5-1 and TRBJ2-7; D might be TRBD1 (6 bases). Germline CDR1 SGHRS, CDR2 YFSETQ. V was clipped by 4 bases and J by 0 bases, with 14 bases between them. The CDR3 totals 15 residues. The CDR3 DNA reads as TGCGCCAGCAGCCCCGGACAGATGTACTCCTACGAGCAGTACTTC. Amino acid sequence: CASSPGQMYSYEQYF.

The V call is TRBV6-1, the J call TRBJ2-3, with 8 bases that match TRBD1. Trimming removed 9 bases from V and 2 bases from J; junction bases left unmatched: 10. The CDR3 length is 15 residues. Germline V gene lookup returns CDR1 MNHNS and CDR2 SASEGT. CDR3: CASTVRGRSTDTQYF. The CDR3 region has the DNA TGTGCCAGTACTGTCAGGGGGCGCTCCACAGATACGCAGTATTTT.

This clonotype was detected many times. The chain joins TRBV5-1 to TRBJ2-1; TRBD1 agrees at 7 bases. Germline trimming cut 4 bases from V and 3 bases from J; bases unmatched to any gene: 7. Looked up from germline, CDR1 is SGHRS and CDR2 is YFSETQ. CDR3 size: 15 residues. This CDR3 reads CASSASGTDYNEQFF. The CDR3 nucleotides read TGCGCCAGCAGCGCCTCCGGGACAGACTACAATGAGCAGTTCTTC.

This clonotype was seen only a few times. The V and J genes are TRBV7-9 and TRBJ2-1; D may be TRBD2 (5 bases). CDR1 is SEHNR and CDR2 is FQNEAQ in the germline V gene (reference sequence). The CDR3 totals 17 residues. Trimming took off 3 bases at V and 8 bases at J, with 23 bases between the two ends. The CDR3 DNA reads TGTGCCAGCAGCTTGAGGGCCGCGGGTAGTAAGAAGGATGAGCAGTTCTTC. It codes for CASSLRAAGSKKDEQFF.

The chain combines TRBV29-1 with TRBJ2-4; D is uncertain. Germline V CDR1 and CDR2: SQVTM, ANQGSEA. The CDR3 is 14 amino acids. Trimming left V 5 bases short and J 0 bases short, with 11 bases between. The DNA for the CDR3 is TGCAGCGTTCAAGGAGTTCTAGCCAAAAACATTCAGTACTTC. Its protein product is CSVQGVLAKNIQYF.